Sequencing of this TCR beta chain was carried out in a study of cytomegalovirus exposure and HLA in healthy donors. Use of 60 Vbeta and 13 Jbeta primers characterized the PCR. Data came from immunoSEQ multiplex PCR; TCRdb stores just in-frame clones and leaves some out. This sample's clone table lists about 130,000 clones. A note on this clone: Its matching antigen is unknown.

The CDR3 loop spans 17 amino acids. The V gene end was trimmed by 4 bases and the J gene end by 3 bases; junction bases not matched to a gene: 7. Germline CDR1 is MGHDK and CDR2 is SYGVNS. The study's findings and limits: Researchers counted around 150 TCR beta chains as cytomegalovirus-associated. The presence/absence work took it that sequencing depth was about the same across donors. Exclusion as indistinguishable affected some V segments, including TRBV6-2 and TRBV6-3.

The V gene is TRBV25-1, the J gene TRBJ2-6; 9 nucleotides agree with TRBD2. The receptor was isolated from a man in his forties in good health and CMV-seronegative. The specimen was PBMCs. CDR3 DNA sequence: TGTGCCAGCAGTGGACGTAGCGGGAGAATTGGGGCCAACGTCCTGACTTTC. Residues: CASSGRSGRIGANVLTF. The complete variable domain, with remaining parts taken from reference TRBV25-1 and TRBJ2-6, reads EADIYQTPRYLVIGTGKKITLECSQTMGHDKMYWYQQDPGMELHLIHYSYGVNSTEKGDLSSESTVSRIRTEHFPLTLESARPSHTSQYLCASSGRSGRIGANVLTFGAGSRLTVL.